Listed below are T cell receptor beta chains from one sample, sequenced in a study of T cells in Graves' hyperthyroidism and ophthalmopathy. Each CDR3 protein is one row after TCRdb ran MiXCR on the multiplex PCR reads. The sample carries more than 550,000 distinct CDR3 sequences, 15% to 20% recorded once. Sequencing was performed on blood. These receptors all stem from a man between 45 and 60 years old with Graves' hyperthyroidism. The CDR3 runs from the conserved cysteine through the conserved F or W. A D gene is named only where the DNA matches it firmly. Size values are once, few and many counts, or a class for expanded clones, and some rows have none.

j_call v_call d_call clone_size cdr3_aa cdr3_nt
TRBJ2-5 TRBV29-1 TRBD2 many CSVEDFLAYAGGAETQYF TGCAGCGTTGAAGATTTTCTAGCGTATGCGGGGGGGGCCGAGACCCAGTACTTC
TRBJ2-5 TRBV20-1 TRBD2 NA CSARETSGRPYQETQYF TGCAGTGCTAGAGAAACTAGCGGGAGACCCTACCAAGAGACCCAGTACTTC
TRBJ2-7 TRBV5-1 NA NA CASGLKPNDEQYF TGCGCCAGCGGCTTGAAGCCAAACGACGAGCAGTACTTC
TRBJ2-5 TRBV5-1 NA NA CASSLGDQQETQYF TGCGCCAGCAGCTTGGGGGATCAACAAGAGACCCAGTACTTC
TRBJ2-2 TRBV9 TRBD2 NA CASSPGLAVVTGELFF TGTGCCAGCAGCCCCGGACTAGCGGTTGTCACCGGGGAGCTGTTTTTT
TRBJ1-2 TRBV7-8 NA NA CASSLVSHDYTF TGTGCCAGCAGCTTAGTTTCGCACGACTACACCTTC
TRBJ2-7 TRBV6-2/TRBV6-3 TRBD1 few CASSYLPDRGDKCEQYF TGTGCCAGCAGTTACCTTCCCGACAGGGGGGATAAATGCGAGCAGTACTTC
TRBJ1-1 TRBV28 NA many CASREGGTEAFF TGTGCCAGCAGGGAGGGGGGCACTGAAGCTTTCTTT
TRBJ2-5 TRBV6-2/TRBV6-3 NA few CASSSGLGGTETQYF TGTGCCAGCAGTTCGGGACTAGGGGGCACGGAGACCCAGTACTTC
TRBJ2-7 TRBV13 NA NA CASSSPSQGHEQYF TGTGCCAGCAGCTCACCGTCACAGGGACACGAGCAGTACTTC
TRBJ1-4 TRBV7-2 NA NA CASSQPGRSSWSTNEKLFF TGTGCCAGCAGCCAACCGGGACGCTCGTCGTGGTCAACTAATGAAAAACTGTTTTTT
TRBJ1-1 TRBV5-6 TRBD1 many CASSGDRVSTEAFF TGTGCCAGCAGCGGGGACAGGGTGAGCACTGAAGCTTTCTTT
TRBJ2-7 TRBV28 NA many CASSLRDNSYEQYF TGTGCCAGCAGTTTAAGGGACAACTCCTACGAGCAGTACTTC
TRBJ1-1 TRBV30 TRBD1 few CAWTGTGGRTEAFF TGTGCCTGGACCGGGACAGGGGGGCGCACTGAAGCTTTCTTT
TRBJ2-7 TRBV12-3/TRBV12-4 TRBD1 many CASRIRQGQYEQYF TGTGCCAGCAGAATCAGACAGGGCCAATACGAGCAGTACTTC
TRBJ1-5 TRBV10-3 NA NA CAISEAPSRQPSLNQPQHF TGTGCCATCAGTGAGGCCCCCTCAAGACAGCCCAGCCTGAACCAGCCCCAGCATTTT
TRBJ1-2 TRBV5-1 NA few CASRSLGGGAIYGYTF TGCGCCAGCAGGAGCTTGGGTGGGGGCGCAATCTATGGCTACACCTTC
TRBJ1-5 TRBV24-1 NA few CATSEAGYHGNQPQHF TGTGCCACCAGTGAGGCAGGGTATCACGGCAATCAGCCCCAGCATTTT
TRBJ2-5 TRBV12-3/TRBV12-4 TRBD2 many CASRMRESGLQETQYF TGTGCCAGCAGGATGCGGGAGTCTGGGTTGCAAGAGACCCAGTACTTC
TRBJ2-7 TRBV6-2/TRBV6-3 TRBD1 NA CASSYETGTPVYEQYF TGTGCCAGCAGTTACGAGACAGGGACCCCCGTTTACGAGCAGTACTTC
TRBJ2-7 TRBV9 NA few CASSVGVGSSYEQYF TGTGCCAGCAGCGTAGGGGTGGGAAGCTCCTACGAGCAGTACTTC
TRBJ2-7 TRBV2 TRBD1 NA CASSLTRGHSYEQYF TGTGCCAGCAGTTTAACAAGGGGGCACTCCTACGAGCAGTACTTC
TRBJ1-3 TRBV9 NA NA CASSVTERNTIYF TGTGCCAGCAGCGTCACAGAGAGAAACACCATATATTTT
TRBJ1-1 TRBV12-3/TRBV12-4 NA many CASSSRDWRTEAFF TGTGCCAGCAGTTCTCGGGACTGGCGGACTGAAGCTTTCTTT
TRBJ2-1 TRBV28 NA NA CASSSKGSQQFF TGTGCCAGCAGTTCGAAAGGGAGTCAGCAGTTCTTC
TRBJ1-5 TRBV19 NA NA CASSMWGGDIGNQPQHF TGTGCCAGTAGTATGTGGGGAGGGGATATTGGCAATCAGCCCCAGCATTTT
TRBJ2-2 TRBV4-1 NA few CASSQVGGPGELFF TGCGCCAGCAGCCAAGTAGGAGGGCCCGGGGAGCTGTTTTTT
TRBJ2-4 TRBV19 NA few CASSPKQVGKNIQYF TGTGCCAGTAGTCCGAAACAGGTGGGGAAAAACATTCAGTACTTC
TRBJ1-3 TRBV28 NA many CASMSSLGSSGNTIYF TGTGCCAGCATGTCGTCTTTAGGGAGCTCTGGAAACACCATATATTTT
TRBJ2-2 TRBV4-2 NA once CASSVGGLDPGELFF TGTGCCAGCAGCGTCGGGGGCCTCGACCCCGGGGAGCTGTTTTTT
TRBJ2-3 TRBV10-3 TRBD2 many CAISEGTSGKSTDTQYF TGTGCCATCAGTGAGGGGACTAGCGGGAAAAGCACAGATACGCAGTATTTT
TRBJ1-1 TRBV30 NA many CAWSGIGVNTEAFF TGTGCCTGGAGTGGAATTGGAGTGAACACTGAAGCTTTCTTT
TRBJ2-7 TRBV2 TRBD1 many CASRGTGTDYEQYF TGTGCCAGCAGAGGCACCGGGACAGACTACGAGCAGTACTTC